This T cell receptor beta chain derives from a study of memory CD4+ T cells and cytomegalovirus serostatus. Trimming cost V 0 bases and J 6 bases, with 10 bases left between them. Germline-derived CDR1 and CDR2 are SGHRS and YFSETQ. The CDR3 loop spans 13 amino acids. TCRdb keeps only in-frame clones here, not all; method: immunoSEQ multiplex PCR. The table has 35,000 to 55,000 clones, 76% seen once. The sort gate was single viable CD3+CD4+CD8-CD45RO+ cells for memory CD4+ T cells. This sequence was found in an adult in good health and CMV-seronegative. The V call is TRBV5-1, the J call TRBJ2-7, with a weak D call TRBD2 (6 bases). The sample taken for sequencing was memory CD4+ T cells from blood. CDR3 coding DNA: TGCGCCAGCAGCTTGGTTGGAGGGCCCGAGCAGTACTTC. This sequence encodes CASSLVGGPEQYF. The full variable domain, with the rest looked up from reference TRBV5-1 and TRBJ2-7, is KAGVTQTPRYLIKTRGQQVTLSCSPISGHRSVSWYQQTPGQGLQFLFEYFSETQRNKGNFPGRFSGRQFSNSRSEMNVSTLELGDSALYLCASSLVGGPEQYFGPGTRLTVT.